Below, 9 T cell receptor beta chains from the same sample are listed, as sequenced in a study of T cell responses to AZD1222 COVID-19 vaccine (dated by TCRdb to about 2021). The library was obtained by the immunoSEQ multiplex PCR assay. Entries here come from immuneACCESS through TCRdb and include only in-frame sequences with V and J called. Some clones fail to appear in such tables; in the studies checked, an unresolved V gene covers under half of the shortfall, and the cause of the remainder is unknown. This sample comprises about 170,000 clones, 90% of them detected only once. The ten top clones hold around 1.5% of the sample. This specimen's time point label, interpreted: baseline before first vaccination. The sequenced sample was peripheral blood, obtained on day 0 of AZD1222 vaccination. The receptors stem from an adult in good health.

J is TRBJ1-1 and V is TRBV18; 9 positions match TRBD1. V was pared by 5 bases and J by 6 bases, with 10 bases of the junction left unmatched. The CDR3 totals 15 residues. Germline CDR1 is KGHSH and CDR2 is LQKENI. Written as DNA, the CDR3 is TGTGCCAGCTCATCCGGGACAGGGTCTATCGCTGAAGCTTTCTTT. It translates to CASSSGTGSIAEAFF.

The chain couples TRBV5-1 to TRBJ1-3; D is uncertain. Trimming stripped 4 bases from V and 4 bases from J, with 15 bases between. The germline V gene encodes CDR1 SGHRS and CDR2 YFSETQ. The CDR3 contains 15 residues. The CDR3, as DNA: TGCGCCAGCAGCCCCGACCCTGGGAGCGGAAACACCATATATTTT. It specifies CASSPDPGSGNTIYF.

This chain links TRBV7-8 with TRBJ1-1; no firm D call. Deletions cut 5 bases from V and 7 bases from J, with 20 bases between. The germline gives CDR1 SGHVS, CDR2 FQNEAQ. The length of the CDR3 is 15 residues. CDR3 residues: CASSKKEVEGVEAFF. DNA for the CDR3: TGTGCCAGCAGCAAAAAAGAGGTGGAGGGTGTTGAAGCTTTCTTT.

This chain joins TRBV29-1 and TRBJ2-3; TRBD1 is a possible D gene (6 bases). V lost 4 bases and J 4 bases, leaving 12 bases between the germline ends. This CDR3 has 13 amino acids. Germline CDR1 reads SQVTM; CDR2 reads ANQGSEA. CDR3 in DNA: TGCAGCGTTGGAGGGGGTATCGCAGATACGCAGTATTTT. Its protein is CSVGGGIADTQYF.

J is TRBJ1-5 and V is TRBV6-5; tentatively, D is TRBD1 (6 bases). Looked up from germline, CDR1 is MNHEY and CDR2 is SVGAGI. The CDR3 has 15 residues. Trimming removed 5 bases from V and 2 bases from J, with 13 bases in between. CDR3 in DNA: TGTGCCAGCAGTAAGATGGACAGTCGCAATCAGCCCCAGCATTTT. This encodes CASSKMDSRNQPQHF.

The J gene is TRBJ2-1, the V gene TRBV6-5; no reliable D call. Looked up from germline, CDR1 is MNHEY and CDR2 is SVGAGI. The V gene lost 3 bases and the J gene lost 4 bases, with 4 bases spanning the gap. The CDR3 has 12 amino acids. The CDR3 region is CASSYGYNEQFF. The CDR3 nucleotides are TGTGCCAGCAGTTATGGTTACAATGAGCAGTTCTTC.

The chain uses TRBV3-1 (or the pseudogene TRBV3-2) and TRBJ2-7, with 11 nucleotides matching TRBD2. J lost 2 bases, V lost 0 bases, and 3 bases had no gene match. The germline gives CDR1 LGHDT, CDR2 YNNKEL (reference sequence). The CDR3 is made up of 16 amino acids. The CDR3 DNA reads TGTGCCAGCAGCCAAGAACTAGCGGGGGCTGCCTACGAGCAGTACTTC. It codes for CASSQELAGAAYEQYF.

This chain connects TRBV7-6 to TRBJ2-2; D may be TRBD2 (6 bases). The CDR3 runs 16 residues. CDR1 is SGHVS and CDR2 is FNYEAQ in the germline V gene. Trimming cost V 2 bases and J 4 bases, with 14 bases left between them. CDR3 loop: CASSLSGGASTGELFF. In nucleotides, the CDR3 is TGTGCCAGCAGCTTATCCGGGGGAGCGAGCACCGGGGAGCTGTTTTTT.

The table lists this clone with a few counts. The chain recombines TRBV14 with TRBJ1-6, with D possibly matching TRBD1 (5 bases). The CDR3 has 13 amino acids. CDR1 and CDR2 from the germline V gene are SGHDN and FVKESK. Between the trimmed V and J ends, which lost 4 bases and 11 bases, there was a span of 12 bases. CDR3 in amino acids: CASSRFSQAPLHF. The CDR3 DNA is TGTGCCAGCAGCCGTTTCTCACAGGCACCCCTCCACTTT.